A single sample gave rise to the 27 T cell receptor beta chains below, sequenced in a study of Ad26.COV2.S vaccination and SARS-CoV-2 variants. This table comes from immunoSEQ multiplex PCR, and its TCRdb copy is limited to in-frame clones, with some not included. The sample comprises about 350,000 clones, about 87% of which are singletons, and 6.4% rests with the top ten. Regarding treatment: about 20 received Ad26.COV2.S at low or high dose, single or two shots; a few received placebo; per-sample allocation not given. The study sampled participants on day 63 after the first vaccine or placebo injection. This material consisted of peripheral blood, taken in a trial of Ad26.COV2.S vaccine versus placebo. The receptors were sampled from a person between 18 and 59 years old who received the Ad26.COV2.S COVID-19 vaccine or a placebo.

V and J are TRBV30 and TRBJ2-1; D gene uncertain. The ends were cut back, 0 bases at V and 9 bases at J, with 9 bases in the middle. The CDR3 loop spans 12 amino acids. Germline V gives CDR1 GTSNPN, CDR2 SVGIG (reference sequence). The CDR3 region is CAWSVLATEQFF. CDR3 bases: TGTGCCTGGAGTGTACTTGCGACTGAGCAGTTCTTC.

This chain uses TRBV7-7 with TRBJ2-7; D is ambiguous. CDR1 is SSHAT and CDR2 is FNYEAQ in the germline V gene (reference sequence). V was trimmed by 5 bases and J by 6 bases, leaving 14 bases between them. This CDR3 has 13 residues. In DNA, the CDR3 is TGTGCCAGCAGCACCAGCCCGAACGCCGAGCAGTACTTC. Residues: CASSTSPNAEQYF.

This chain connects TRBV6-5 to TRBJ2-2; unclear D gene. The CDR3 contains 14 residues. Germline assignment: CDR1 MNHEY and CDR2 SVGAGI. V was trimmed by 8 bases and J by 1 base, leaving 11 bases between them. CDR3 DNA: TGTGCCAGCCGCTGGGCTGAGAACACCGGGGAGCTGTTTTTT. It specifies CASRWAENTGELFF.

The chain links TRBV18 to TRBJ1-1, with TRBD1 as a possible D gene (5 bases). CDR1 is KGHSH, CDR2 LQKENI, per germline. The CDR3 totals 12 residues. Trimming took off 3 bases at V and 6 bases at J, with 8 bases between the two ends. The CDR3 bases are TGTGCCAGCTCACCGGACATACCTGAAGCTTTCTTT. This codes for CASSPDIPEAFF.

J is TRBJ1-1 and V is TRBV6-2 or TRBV6-3, with unresolved D. Germline V CDR1 and CDR2: MNHEY, SVGEGT. The V gene lost 6 bases and the J gene lost 5 bases, with 19 bases spanning the gap. The CDR3 runs to 15 residues. The CDR3 sequence: CASSERTGPHTEAFF. For the CDR3, the DNA is TGTGCCAGCAGCGAACGAACCGGGCCCCATACTGAAGCTTTCTTT.

The J gene is TRBJ2-1, the V gene TRBV30; TRBD1 might be the D (5 bases). Germline V gene sequence: CDR1 GTSNPN, CDR2 SVGIG (reference sequence). There are 15 residues in the CDR3. The V gene lost 1 base and the J gene lost 0 bases, with 10 bases spanning the gap. This CDR3 is CAWSASGHSYNEQFF. For the CDR3, the DNA is TGTGCCTGGAGTGCGTCAGGGCACTCCTACAATGAGCAGTTCTTC.

The chain links TRBV30 to TRBJ2-1; 12 nucleotides match TRBD2. V lost 2 bases and J lost 11; bases outside the gene matches: 13. The CDR3 length is 16 residues. CDR1 and CDR2 (germline): GTSNPN, SVGIG (reference sequence). The CDR3 spells CAWSLGLAGRTQKQFF. In nucleotides, the CDR3 is TGTGCCTGGAGTCTCGGACTAGCGGGGCGGACCCAGAAGCAGTTCTTC.

J is TRBJ2-1 and V is TRBV7-9; no clear D. V was cut by 5 bases and J by 10 bases, with 12 bases left in between. Germline CDR1 SEHNR, CDR2 FQNEAQ (reference sequence). The CDR3 runs to 12 residues. CDR3 sequence: CASSPQGWEQFF. CDR3 coding DNA: TGTGCCAGCAGCCCACAAGGTTGGGAGCAGTTCTTC.

The chain links TRBV7-3 to TRBJ2-2, with a tentative D call TRBD2 (5 bases). Trimming shortened V by 5 bases and J by 6 bases, and 13 bases separated the two germline ends. This CDR3 contains 14 residues. From germline, CDR1 is SGHTA and CDR2 FQGTGA. The CDR3 DNA follows: TGTGCCAGCAGCCAAAGGCGAGGGTCCGGGGAGCTGTTTTTT. Translated, it gives CASSQRRGSGELFF. Full variable domain (rest looked up from reference TRBV7-3 and TRBJ2-2): GAGVSQTPSNKVTEKGKYVELRCDPISGHTALYWYRQSLGQGPEFLIYFQGTGAADDSGLPNDRFFAVRPEGSVSTLKIQRTERGDSAVYLCASSQRRGSGELFFGEGSRLTVL.

As DNA, the CDR3 is TGTGCCAGCACCTCGGGCCGCATTTATAACTATGGCTACACCTTC. Amino acids: CASTSGRIYNYGYTF. This chain links TRBV5-5 with TRBJ1-2; D is ambiguous. Trimming took off 6 bases at V and 1 base at J, with 16 bases between the two ends. Germline CDR1 SGHKS, CDR2 YYEKEE (reference sequence). The CDR3 contains 15 residues. The complete variable domain, with remaining parts taken from reference TRBV5-5 and TRBJ1-2, reads DAGVTQSPTHLIKTRGQQVTLRCSPISGHKSVSWYQQVLGQGPQFIFQYYEKEERGRGNFPDRFSARQFPNYSSELNVNALLLGDSALYLCASTSGRIYNYGYTFGSGTRLTVV.

This rearrangement joins TRBV28 to TRBJ1-5, with 8 bases aligning to TRBD1. In germline, CDR1 is MDHEN, CDR2 SYDVKM. The CDR3 loop spans 16 amino acids. V trimming: 6 bases; J trimming: 7 bases; junction bases outside the gene matches: 14. The CDR3 DNA reads TGTGCCAGCAGAACCCGCAGGGGGCCCTCGGGCCAGCCCCAGCATTTT. Translation: CASRTRRGPSGQPQHF.

This sequence joins TRBV9 and TRBJ2-1; D perhaps matches TRBD1 (5 bases). The CDR3 runs 14 residues. The germline V gene has CDR1 SGDLS and CDR2 YYNGEE. V dropped 3 bases and J dropped 10 bases, with 17 bases sitting between them. The CDR3, as DNA: TGTGCCAGCAGCGCCGTTTCCCTTAGGGGAGAGCAGTTCTTC. This sequence encodes CASSAVSLRGEQFF. The full variable domain, rest sourced from reference TRBV9 and TRBJ2-1, is DSGVTQTPKHLITATGQRVTLRCSPRSGDLSVYWYQQSLDQGLQFLIQYYNGEERAKGNILERFSAQQFPDLHSELNLSSLELGDSALYFCASSAVSLRGEQFFGPGTRLTVL.

This sequence joins TRBV4-2 and TRBJ1-4; 10 bases are a match to TRBD1. The CDR3 contains 17 residues. CDR1 and CDR2 (germline): LGHNA, YNFKEQ. V was pared by 1 base and J by 3 bases, with 5 bases of the junction left unmatched. CDR3 protein: CASSQVGTGASNEKLFF. Written as DNA, the CDR3 is TGTGCCAGCAGCCAAGTTGGGACAGGGGCATCTAATGAAAAACTGTTTTTT.

The gene calls are TRBV28 and TRBJ2-1; 16 nucleotides match TRBD2. V lost 6 bases to trimming and J lost 8 bases; unmatched junction nucleotides: 13. The CDR3 is made up of 18 amino acids. Germline-derived CDR1 and CDR2 are MDHEN and SYDVKM. The CDR3 sequence: CASSPLPGLAGGLDEQFF. As DNA, the CDR3 is TGTGCCAGCAGCCCCCTACCGGGACTAGCGGGGGGGCTTGATGAGCAGTTCTTC.

The CDR3 DNA follows: TGTGCCAGCAGCACCGGGGGGACTACTGTCGGGTTCGAGCAGTACTTC. It specifies CASSTGGTTVGFEQYF. The chain uses TRBV28 and TRBJ2-7, with 7 bases identical to TRBD2. Trimming cost V 6 bases and J 6 bases; bases outside gene matches: 17. Germline V gene sequence: CDR1 MDHEN, CDR2 SYDVKM. The CDR3 is 16 residues long. Using reference TRBV28 and TRBJ2-7 for the parts outside the CDR3, the full variable domain is DVKVTQSSRYLVKRTGEKVFLECVQDMDHENMFWYRQDPGLGLRLIYFSYDVKMKEKGDIPEGYSVSREKKERFSLILESASTNQTSMYLCASSTGGTTVGFEQYFGPGTRLTVT.

This clone occurred once. The chain links TRBV3-1 (or the pseudogene TRBV3-2) to TRBJ2-7; a weak D match, TRBD1 (6 bases). This CDR3 spans 16 amino acids. In germline, CDR1 is LGHDT, CDR2 YNNKEL (reference sequence). Trimming left V 5 bases short and J 4 bases short, with 21 bases between. The DNA for the CDR3 is TGTGCCAGCAGCTCCAGTTCGGGACATAAGACTTACGAGCAGTACTTC. This translates into CASSSSSGHKTYEQYF.

The J gene is TRBJ2-7, the V gene TRBV11-2; D unresolved. Per the germline V gene, CDR1 is SGHAT and CDR2 is FQNNGV. The CDR3 consists of 12 residues. V was pared by 1 base and J by 6 bases, with 7 bases between. Here the CDR3 reads CASSLAPGEQYF. The CDR3 nucleotides read TGTGCCAGCAGCTTAGCCCCTGGCGAGCAGTACTTC.

J is TRBJ2-3 and V is TRBV18; tentatively, D is TRBD1 or TRBD2 (5 bases each). Trimming took 6 bases from V and 7 from J, leaving 14 bases between them. In germline, CDR1 is KGHSH, CDR2 LQKENI. The CDR3 is 13 residues long. The CDR3 nucleotides are TGTGCCAGCTCGTCCGGGACGGCCAATACGCAGTATTTT. Protein product: CASSSGTANTQYF.

This clone was counted once. The V call is TRBV30, the J call TRBJ1-1; TRBD1 is a possible D gene (5 bases). CDR1 GTSNPN and CDR2 SVGIG come from the germline V gene (reference sequence). Trimming removed 4 bases from V and 1 base from J, with 10 bases in between. This CDR3 is built from 13 residues. CDR3 sequence (DNA): TGTGCCTGGACACCAGGGAGGAACACTGAAGCTTTCTTT. Translation gives CAWTPGRNTEAFF.

The chain couples TRBV18 to TRBJ1-5; D is unresolved. CDR1 is KGHSH, CDR2 LQKENI, per germline. This CDR3 is 14 amino acids long. Trimming pared 2 bases from V and 1 base from J, leaving 6 bases between. The CDR3 coding sequence is TGTGCCAGCTCACCAGGGCTCAGCAATCAGCCCCAGCATTTT. Encoded protein: CASSPGLSNQPQHF. The whole variable domain, remainder taken from reference TRBV18 and TRBJ1-5, is NAGVMQNPRHLVRRRGQEARLRCSPMKGHSHVYWYRQLPEEGLKFMVYLQKENIIDESGMPKERFSAEFPKEGPSILRIQQVVRGDSAAYFCASSPGLSNQPQHFGDGTRLSIL.

As DNA, the CDR3 is TGTGCCAGCAGCCTAGGGATGGAGTACGAGCAGTACTTC. Encoded protein: CASSLGMEYEQYF. The chain is built from TRBV28 and TRBJ2-7, with D unclear. With 6 bases removed from V and 4 bases from J, the gap between germline ends came to 13 bases. Germline V gives CDR1 MDHEN, CDR2 SYDVKM. CDR3 length equals 13 residues. Using reference TRBV28 and TRBJ2-7 for the parts outside the CDR3, the full variable domain is DVKVTQSSRYLVKRTGEKVFLECVQDMDHENMFWYRQDPGLGLRLIYFSYDVKMKEKGDIPEGYSVSREKKERFSLILESASTNQTSMYLCASSLGMEYEQYFGPGTRLTVT.

There are many counts of this clone. The rearrangement links TRBV25-1 to TRBJ2-3, with a tentative D call TRBD1 (5 bases). The V gene's germline CDR1 is MGHDK and CDR2 SYGVNS. V was cut by 4 bases and J by 0 bases, with 11 bases left in between. The CDR3 is made up of 15 amino acids. The CDR3 sequence: CASSVGPDSTDTQYF. CDR3 DNA sequence: TGTGCCAGCAGTGTGGGGCCGGATAGCACAGATACGCAGTATTTT.

The V gene is TRBV12-5, the J gene TRBJ1-1; 9 bases map to TRBD1. Trimming cost V 5 bases and J 4 bases; bases outside gene matches: 2. The CDR3 sequence is 13 residues long. CDR1 and CDR2 from the germline V gene are LGHNT and FRNRAP. CDR3 sequence (DNA): TGTGCTAGTGGTATGACAGGGGGCACTGAAGCTTTCTTT. Translated, it gives CASGMTGGTEAFF. Supplemented by reference TRBV12-5 and TRBJ1-1, the full variable domain reads DARVTQTPRHKVTEMGQEVTMRCQPILGHNTVFWYRQTMMQGLELLAYFRNRAPLDDSGMPKDRFSAEMPDATLATLKIQPSEPRDSAVYFCASGMTGGTEAFFGQGTRLTVV.

Only one count was recorded for this clone. Within the sample, other DNA sequences also encode this same CDR3. The chain employs TRBV15 and TRBJ2-7; D gene ambiguous. This CDR3 spans 13 amino acids. The ends were cut back, 0 bases at V and 2 bases at J, with 5 bases in the middle. CDR1 is LNHNV and CDR2 is YYDKDF in the germline V gene (reference sequence). In DNA form, the CDR3 reads TGTGCCACCAGCAGAGATTTGCCCTACGAGCAGTACTTC. Amino acids: CATSRDLPYEQYF.

The chain employs TRBV7-3 and TRBJ2-5, with 13 bases aligning to TRBD2. CDR1 is SGHTA, CDR2 FQGTGA, per germline. CDR3 size: 17 residues. V trimming: 5 bases; J trimming: 5 bases; junction bases outside the gene matches: 11. In DNA form, the CDR3 reads TGTGCCAGCAGCCCCCTTGGACTAGCGGGAGTTAGGGAGACCCAGTACTTC. Encoded protein: CASSPLGLAGVRETQYF. Variable domain in full (rest from reference TRBV7-3 and TRBJ2-5): GAGVSQTPSNKVTEKGKYVELRCDPISGHTALYWYRQSLGQGPEFLIYFQGTGAADDSGLPNDRFFAVRPEGSVSTLKIQRTERGDSAVYLCASSPLGLAGVRETQYFGPGTRLLVL.

This clone was seen once. The chain carries TRBV7-3 and TRBJ1-5; the D gene is possibly TRBD1 (5 bases). The CDR3 contains 12 residues. The germline gives CDR1 SGHTA, CDR2 FQGTGA. The V gene lost 4 bases and the J gene lost 9 bases, with 10 bases spanning the gap. This CDR3 reads CASSSGSRPQHF. The DNA for the CDR3 is TGTGCCAGCAGCTCAGGGTCTCGGCCCCAGCATTTT.

This clone was seen a single time. The genes are TRBV3-1 (or the pseudogene TRBV3-2) and TRBJ1-1, with D perhaps TRBD1 (5 bases). This CDR3 has 14 residues. V was clipped by 11 bases and J by 3 bases, with 19 bases between them. CDR1 LGHDT and CDR2 YNNKEL come from the germline V gene (reference sequence). The DNA for the CDR3 is TGTGCCGTCCATTTCGGGGGTCGGGACACTGAAGCTTTCTTT. The encoded protein is CAVHFGGRDTEAFF.